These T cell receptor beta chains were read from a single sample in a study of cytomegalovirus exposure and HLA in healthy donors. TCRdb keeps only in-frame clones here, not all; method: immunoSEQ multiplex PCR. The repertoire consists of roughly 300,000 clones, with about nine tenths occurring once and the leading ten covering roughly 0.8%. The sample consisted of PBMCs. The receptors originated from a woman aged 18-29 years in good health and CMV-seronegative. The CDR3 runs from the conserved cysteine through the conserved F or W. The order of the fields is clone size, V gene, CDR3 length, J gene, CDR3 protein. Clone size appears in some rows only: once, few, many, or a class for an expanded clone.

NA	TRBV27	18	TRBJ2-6	CASSLSVAYPPGANVLTF
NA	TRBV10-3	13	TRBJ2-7	CAISVGQAYEQYF
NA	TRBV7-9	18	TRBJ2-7	CASSLHRGIEYLFYEQYF
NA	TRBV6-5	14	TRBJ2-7	CASSRGQGFHEQYF
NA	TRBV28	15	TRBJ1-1	CASSPPSGARTEAFF
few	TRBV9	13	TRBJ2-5	CASSVSGGETQYF
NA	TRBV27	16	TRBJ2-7	CASSLVEAASRYEQYF
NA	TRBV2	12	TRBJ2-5	CASTTGGETQYF
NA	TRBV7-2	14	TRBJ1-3	CASRAGRDGNTIYF
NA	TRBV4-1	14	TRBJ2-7	CASSWIEQGDEQYF
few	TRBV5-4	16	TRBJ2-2	CASSLGAGVGTGELFF
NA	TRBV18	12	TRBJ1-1	CASSPGTTEAFF
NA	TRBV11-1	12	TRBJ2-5	CASSPTGLIPHF
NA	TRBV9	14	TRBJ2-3	CASSVDMLADTQYF
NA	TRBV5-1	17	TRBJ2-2	CASSFPSGRINTGELFF
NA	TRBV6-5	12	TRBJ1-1	CASSRQGVEAFF
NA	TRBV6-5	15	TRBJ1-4	CASSYTQGVDEKLFF